The rows below give T cell receptor beta chains drawn from one sample of a study of CD4+ T cells in melanoma. TCRdb keeps only in-frame clones here, not all; method: immunoSEQ multiplex PCR. The data show over 130,000 clones, around 90% seen once. Receptors originate from a human donor with melanoma. CDR3s include the opening cysteine and the closing phenylalanine or tryptophan. Fields, in order: clone size, J gene, D gene, V gene, CDR3 protein, CDR3 DNA. The D gene is left open where the match is weak. Some rows mark clone size as missing; the rest say once, few, many or name a class of expanded clone.

clone size: NA; J gene: TRBJ2-2; D gene: TRBD2; V gene: TRBV27; CDR3 protein: CASSPSREGHWYGGELFF; CDR3 DNA: TGTGCCAGCAGTCCGAGTCGGGAGGGACATTGGTACGGCGGGGAGCTGTTTTTT
clone size: NA; J gene: TRBJ1-1; D gene: NA; V gene: TRBV30; CDR3 protein: CAWRIFGVMNTEAFF; CDR3 DNA: TGTGCCTGGAGGATATTTGGGGTCATGAACACTGAAGCTTTCTTT
clone size: NA; J gene: TRBJ2-7; D gene: TRBD1; V gene: TRBV5-1; CDR3 protein: CASSLTDRAYEQYF; CDR3 DNA: TGCGCCAGCAGCTTGACGGACAGGGCCTACGAGCAGTACTTC
clone size: NA; J gene: TRBJ1-5; D gene: NA; V gene: TRBV10-2; CDR3 protein: CASTATGTQPQHF; CDR3 DNA: TGCGCCAGCACTGCGACAGGAACTCAGCCCCAGCATTTT
clone size: NA; J gene: TRBJ2-3; D gene: NA; V gene: TRBV6-6; CDR3 protein: CASSSLSRGLTDTQYF; CDR3 DNA: TGTGCCAGCAGCAGCCTATCACGGGGCCTCACAGATACGCAGTATTTT
clone size: NA; J gene: TRBJ2-7; D gene: NA; V gene: TRBV6-1; CDR3 protein: CASSDYRGGYEQYF; CDR3 DNA: TGTGCCAGCAGTGACTACAGGGGAGGATACGAGCAGTACTTC
clone size: NA; J gene: TRBJ1-1; D gene: NA; V gene: TRBV2; CDR3 protein: CASSPRPGRGTEAFF; CDR3 DNA: TGTGCCAGCAGCCCTCGGCCGGGGAGGGGCACTGAAGCTTTCTTT
clone size: NA; J gene: TRBJ2-1; D gene: NA; V gene: TRBV6-6; CDR3 protein: CASSTDSYNEQFF; CDR3 DNA: TGTGCCAGCAGCACCGACAGTTACAATGAGCAGTTCTTC
clone size: once; J gene: TRBJ2-5; D gene: TRBD2; V gene: TRBV2; CDR3 protein: CASSPLAGREETQYF; CDR3 DNA: TGTGCCAGCAGCCCACTAGCGGGGAGGGAGGAGACCCAGTACTTC
clone size: NA; J gene: TRBJ1-4; D gene: TRBD1; V gene: TRBV7-3; CDR3 protein: CASSPGQGYEKLFF; CDR3 DNA: TGTGCCAGCAGCCCAGGACAGGGCTATGAAAAACTGTTTTTT
clone size: NA; J gene: TRBJ2-3; D gene: TRBD2; V gene: TRBV6-1; CDR3 protein: CASSDWRGGGSADTQYF; CDR3 DNA: TGTGCCAGCAGTGATTGGCGGGGGGGAGGTTCGGCAGATACGCAGTATTTT
clone size: NA; J gene: TRBJ1-1; D gene: TRBD1; V gene: TRBV5-1; CDR3 protein: CASSPQGGTEAFF; CDR3 DNA: TGCGCCAGCAGCCCACAGGGGGGAACTGAAGCTTTCTTT
clone size: NA; J gene: TRBJ1-4; D gene: NA; V gene: TRBV4-1; CDR3 protein: CASSGRSTNEKLFF; CDR3 DNA: TGCGCCAGTTCGGGGCGCTCAACTAATGAAAAACTGTTTTTT
clone size: NA; J gene: TRBJ2-7; D gene: NA; V gene: TRBV29-1; CDR3 protein: CSVEDMGPRREQYF; CDR3 DNA: TGCAGCGTTGAAGATATGGGCCCCCGCAGGGAGCAGTACTTC
clone size: NA; J gene: TRBJ2-5; D gene: NA; V gene: TRBV6-5; CDR3 protein: CASSYSGGGQETQYF; CDR3 DNA: TGTGCCAGCAGTTACTCAGGGGGTGGACAAGAGACCCAGTACTTC